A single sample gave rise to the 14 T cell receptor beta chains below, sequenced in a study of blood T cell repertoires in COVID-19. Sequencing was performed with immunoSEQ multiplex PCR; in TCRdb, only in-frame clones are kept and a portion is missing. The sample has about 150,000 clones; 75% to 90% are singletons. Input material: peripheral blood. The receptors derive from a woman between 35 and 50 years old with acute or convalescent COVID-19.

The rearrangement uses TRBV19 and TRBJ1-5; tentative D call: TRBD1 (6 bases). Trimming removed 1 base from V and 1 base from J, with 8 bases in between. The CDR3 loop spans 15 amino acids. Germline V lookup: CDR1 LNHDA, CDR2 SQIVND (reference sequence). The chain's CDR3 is CASSIAGASNQPQHF. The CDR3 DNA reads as TGTGCCAGTAGTATAGCAGGGGCGAGCAATCAGCCCCAGCATTTT.

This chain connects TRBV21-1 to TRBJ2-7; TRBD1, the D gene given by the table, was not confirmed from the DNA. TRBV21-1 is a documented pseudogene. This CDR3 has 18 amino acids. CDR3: CASSKPKMRQGPNYEQYF. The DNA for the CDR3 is TGTGCCAGCAGCAAACCCAAAATGAGACAGGGACCCAACTACGAGCAGTACTTC.

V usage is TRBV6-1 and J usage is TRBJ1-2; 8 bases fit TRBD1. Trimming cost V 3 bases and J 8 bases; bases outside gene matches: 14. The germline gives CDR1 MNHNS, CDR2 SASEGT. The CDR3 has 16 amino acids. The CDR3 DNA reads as TGTGCCAGCAGTGAGCGTCCGGACAGGGTTCGAGGCGGCTACACCTTC. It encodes CASSERPDRVRGGYTF.

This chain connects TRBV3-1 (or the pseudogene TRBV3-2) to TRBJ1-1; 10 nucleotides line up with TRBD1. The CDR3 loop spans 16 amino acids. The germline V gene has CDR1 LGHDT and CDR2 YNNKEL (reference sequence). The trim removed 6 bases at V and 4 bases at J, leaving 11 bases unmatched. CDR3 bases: TGTGCCAGCAGGGAATGGACAGGGGGAAGCGGCACTGAAGCTTTCTTT. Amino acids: CASREWTGGSGTEAFF.

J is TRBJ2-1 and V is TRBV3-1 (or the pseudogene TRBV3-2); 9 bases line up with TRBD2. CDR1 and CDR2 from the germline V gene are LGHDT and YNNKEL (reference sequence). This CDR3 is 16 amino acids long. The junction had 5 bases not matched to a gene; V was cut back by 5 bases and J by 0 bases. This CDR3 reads CASSLSGRSSYNEQFF. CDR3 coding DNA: TGTGCCAGCAGCTTAAGCGGGAGGTCCTCCTACAATGAGCAGTTCTTC.

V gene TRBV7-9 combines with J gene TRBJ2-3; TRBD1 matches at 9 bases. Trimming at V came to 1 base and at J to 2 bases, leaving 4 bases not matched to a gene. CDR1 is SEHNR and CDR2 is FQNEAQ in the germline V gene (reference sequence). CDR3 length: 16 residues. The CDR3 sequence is CASSLVGTGPTDTQYF. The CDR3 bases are TGTGCCAGCAGCTTAGTTGGGACAGGGCCCACAGATACGCAGTATTTT.

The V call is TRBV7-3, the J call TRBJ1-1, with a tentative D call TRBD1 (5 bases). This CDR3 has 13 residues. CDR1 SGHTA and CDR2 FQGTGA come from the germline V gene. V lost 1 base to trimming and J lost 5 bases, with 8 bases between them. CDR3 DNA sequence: TGTGCCAGCAGCTTAATTAAGGGGACTGAAGCTTTCTTT. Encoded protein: CASSLIKGTEAFF.

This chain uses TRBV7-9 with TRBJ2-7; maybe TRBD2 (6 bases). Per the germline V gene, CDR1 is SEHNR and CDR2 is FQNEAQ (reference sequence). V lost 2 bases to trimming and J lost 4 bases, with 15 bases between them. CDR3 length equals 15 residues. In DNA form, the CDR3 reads TGTGCCAGCAGCTTATCGTTGACGGGGGTGTACGAGCAGTACTTC. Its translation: CASSLSLTGVYEQYF.

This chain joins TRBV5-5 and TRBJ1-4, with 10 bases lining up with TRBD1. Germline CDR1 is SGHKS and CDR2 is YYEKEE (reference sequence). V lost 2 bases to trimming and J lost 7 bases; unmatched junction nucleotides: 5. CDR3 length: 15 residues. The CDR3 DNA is TGTGCCAGCAGCTTCTCCGGGACAGGGGCTGAAAAACTGTTTTTT. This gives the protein CASSFSGTGAEKLFF.

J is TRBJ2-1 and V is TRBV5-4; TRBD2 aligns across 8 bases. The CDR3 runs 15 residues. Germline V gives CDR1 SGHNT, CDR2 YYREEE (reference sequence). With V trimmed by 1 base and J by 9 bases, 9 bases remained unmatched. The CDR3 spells CASSLFDGGAFEQFF. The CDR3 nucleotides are TGTGCCAGCAGCTTGTTCGACGGGGGGGCTTTTGAGCAGTTCTTC.

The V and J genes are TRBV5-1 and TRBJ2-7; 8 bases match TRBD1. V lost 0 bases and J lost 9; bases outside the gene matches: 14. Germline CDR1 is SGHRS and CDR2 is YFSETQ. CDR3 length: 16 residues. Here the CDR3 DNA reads TGCGCCAGCAGCTTGGCTCCGGGACAGGACTTGAAGGGGCAGTACTTC. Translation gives CASSLAPGQDLKGQYF.

Here the CDR3 reads CASSFQGATKNIQYF. The CDR3 coding sequence is TGTGCCAGCAGCTTTCAGGGGGCAACCAAAAACATTCAGTACTTC. The gene calls are TRBV5-5 and TRBJ2-4; 8 bases align to TRBD1. The ends lost 2 bases at V and 2 bases at J; junction bases unmatched: 3. CDR1 is SGHKS, CDR2 YYEKEE, per germline (reference sequence). The CDR3 runs 15 residues.

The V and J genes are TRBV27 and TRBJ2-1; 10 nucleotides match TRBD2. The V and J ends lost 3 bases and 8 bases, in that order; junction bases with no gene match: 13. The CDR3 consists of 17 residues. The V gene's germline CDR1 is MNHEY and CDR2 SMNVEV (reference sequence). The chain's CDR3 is CASSFLAGGRGGDEQFF. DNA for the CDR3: TGTGCCAGCAGTTTTTTAGCGGGGGGCCGCGGTGGGGATGAGCAGTTCTTC.

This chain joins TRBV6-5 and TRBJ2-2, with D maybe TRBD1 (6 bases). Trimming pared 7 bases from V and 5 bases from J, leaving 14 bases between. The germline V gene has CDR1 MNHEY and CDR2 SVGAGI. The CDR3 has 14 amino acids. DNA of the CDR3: TGTGCCAGCAACAAACAGGGAATTACCGGGGAGCTGTTTTTT. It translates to CASNKQGITGELFF.